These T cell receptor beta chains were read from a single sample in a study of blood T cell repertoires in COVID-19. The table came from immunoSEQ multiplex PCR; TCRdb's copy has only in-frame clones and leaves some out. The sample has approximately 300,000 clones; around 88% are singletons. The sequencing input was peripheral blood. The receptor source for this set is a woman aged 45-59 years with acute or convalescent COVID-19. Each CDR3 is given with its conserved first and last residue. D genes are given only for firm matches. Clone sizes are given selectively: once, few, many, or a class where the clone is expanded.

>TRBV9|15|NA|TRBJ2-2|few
CASSGLATYTGELFF
TGTGCCAGCAGCGGCCTAGCGACTTACACCGGGGAGCTGTTTTTT
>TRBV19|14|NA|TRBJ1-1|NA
CASSMDRGMSEAFF
TGTGCCAGTAGTATGGACAGAGGGATGAGTGAAGCTTTCTTT
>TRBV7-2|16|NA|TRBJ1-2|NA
CASSLAEGGGDYGYTF
TGTGCCAGCAGCTTAGCGGAGGGAGGGGGGGACTATGGCTACACCTTC
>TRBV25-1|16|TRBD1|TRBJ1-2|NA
CASSEFTGASNYGYTF
TGTGCCAGCAGTGAATTCACAGGGGCGAGTAACTATGGCTACACCTTC
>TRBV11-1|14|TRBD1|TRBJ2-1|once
CASSLGQGAYEQFF
TGTGCCAGCAGCCTGGGACAGGGGGCCTATGAGCAGTTCTTC
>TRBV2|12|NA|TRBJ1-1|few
CASSDRGTEAFF
TGTGCCAGCAGTGATCGGGGCACTGAAGCTTTCTTT
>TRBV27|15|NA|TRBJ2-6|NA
CASSPWRAGANVLTF
TGTGCCAGCAGTCCCTGGAGGGCTGGGGCCAACGTCCTGACTTTC
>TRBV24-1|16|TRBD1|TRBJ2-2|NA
CATSDPTGANTGELFF
TGTGCCACCAGTGACCCGACAGGGGCGAACACCGGGGAGCTGTTTTTT
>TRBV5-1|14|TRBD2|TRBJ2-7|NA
CASSFAGEGYEQYF
TGCGCCAGCAGCTTTGCGGGAGAGGGCTACGAGCAGTACTTC
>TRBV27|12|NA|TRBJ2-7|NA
CASGSQLRKQYF
TGTGCCAGCGGTTCCCAACTGCGTAAGCAGTACTTC
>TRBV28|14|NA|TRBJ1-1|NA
CASSLSRVNTEAFF
TGTGCCAGCAGTTTAAGCAGGGTGAACACTGAAGCTTTCTTT
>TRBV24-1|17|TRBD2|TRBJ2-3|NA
CATSESVAGGPPDTQYF
TGTGCCACCAGTGAATCGGTAGCGGGAGGGCCTCCAGATACGCAGTATTTT
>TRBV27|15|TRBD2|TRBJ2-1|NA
CASSLWLAGHNEQFF
TGTGCCAGCAGTTTATGGCTAGCGGGACACAATGAGCAGTTCTTC
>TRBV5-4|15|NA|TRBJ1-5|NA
CASSFGGGSNQPQHF
TGTGCCAGCAGCTTTGGGGGCGGGAGCAATCAGCCCCAGCATTTT
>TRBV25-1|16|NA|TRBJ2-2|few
CASSVQGQSYTGELFF
TGTGCCAGCAGTGTGCAGGGCCAGTCGTATACCGGGGAGCTGTTTTTT
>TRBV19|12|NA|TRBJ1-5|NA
CASKAGNQPQHF
TGTGCCAGTAAGGCAGGAAATCAGCCCCAGCATTTT
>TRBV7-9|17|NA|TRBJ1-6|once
CASSPTGGVKDGLALHF
TGTGCCAGCAGCCCCACGGGGGGGGTGAAGGACGGGTTGGCCCTCCACTTT
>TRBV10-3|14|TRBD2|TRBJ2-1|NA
CASNLAGGGNEQFF
TGTGCCAGCAACCTAGCGGGAGGAGGGAATGAGCAGTTCTTC
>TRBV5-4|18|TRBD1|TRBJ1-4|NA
CASSATGTGEAFNEKLFF
TGTGCCAGCAGCGCTACCGGGACAGGGGAGGCCTTTAATGAAAAACTGTTTTTT
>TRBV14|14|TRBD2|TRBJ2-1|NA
CASSQSLAGDQQFF
TGTGCCAGCAGCCAATCCCTAGCGGGCGATCAGCAGTTCTTC
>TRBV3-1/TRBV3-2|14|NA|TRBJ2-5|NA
CASSSGVEGETQYF
TGTGCCAGCAGCTCGGGAGTGGAGGGGGAGACCCAGTACTTC
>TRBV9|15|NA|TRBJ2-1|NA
CASSPSFFSYNEQFF
TGTGCCAGCAGCCCGAGCTTCTTCTCCTACAATGAGCAGTTCTTC
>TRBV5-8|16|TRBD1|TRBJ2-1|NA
CASRPRDSLRVNEQFF
TGTGCCAGCAGACCCCGGGACAGCCTGCGTGTCAATGAGCAGTTCTTC
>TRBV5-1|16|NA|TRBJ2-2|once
CASSPEWGLGTGELFF
TGCGCCAGCAGCCCCGAGTGGGGGCTAGGGACCGGGGAGCTGTTTTTT
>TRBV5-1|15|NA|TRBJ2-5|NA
CASSSRQSRQETQYF
TGCGCCAGCAGCTCGAGACAGTCCCGCCAAGAGACCCAGTACTTC
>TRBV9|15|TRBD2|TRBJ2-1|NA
CASSRTSGSYNEQFF
TGTGCCAGCAGCAGGACTAGCGGGTCCTACAATGAGCAGTTCTTC
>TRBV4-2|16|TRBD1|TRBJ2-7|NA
CASSQALTGQDYEQYF
TGTGCCAGCAGCCAAGCCCTCACGGGACAGGACTACGAGCAGTACTTC
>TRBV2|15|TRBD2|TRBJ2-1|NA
CASKQETSGSLEQFF
TGTGCCAGCAAACAGGAGACTAGCGGGAGTTTAGAGCAGTTCTTC
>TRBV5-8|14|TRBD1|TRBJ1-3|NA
CASSPGQDGNTIYF
TGTGCCAGCAGCCCAGGACAGGATGGAAACACCATATATTTT
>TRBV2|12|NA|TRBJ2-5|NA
CASRGPQETQYF
TGTGCCAGCAGGGGGCCTCAAGAGACCCAGTACTTC
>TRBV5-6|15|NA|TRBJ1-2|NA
CASSLEYRQTHGYTF
TGTGCCAGCAGCTTGGAGTACCGACAGACTCATGGCTACACCTTC
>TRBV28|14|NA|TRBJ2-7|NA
CASSFQPRTYEQYF
TGTGCCAGCAGTTTTCAGCCCAGGACCTACGAGCAGTACTTC
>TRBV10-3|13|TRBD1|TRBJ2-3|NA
CAIGQGGSDTQYF
TGTGCCATCGGACAGGGGGGCTCAGATACGCAGTATTTT
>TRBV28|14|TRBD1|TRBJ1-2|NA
CARKGTGGNYGYTF
TGTGCCAGAAAAGGGACAGGAGGTAACTATGGCTACACCTTC
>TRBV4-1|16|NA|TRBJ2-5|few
CASSQTRTVYQETQYF
TGCGCCAGCAGCCAAACTAGGACGGTGTACCAAGAGACCCAGTACTTC
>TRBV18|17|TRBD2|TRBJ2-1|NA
CASSDGRVGFSYNEQFF
TGTGCCAGCTCAGACGGGAGGGTCGGATTCTCCTACAATGAGCAGTTCTTC
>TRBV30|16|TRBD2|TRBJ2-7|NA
CAWRAQRLAVSYEQYF
TGTGCCTGGAGGGCCCAACGACTAGCGGTCTCCTACGAGCAGTACTTC
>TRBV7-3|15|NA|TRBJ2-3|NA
CASSLFGGETDTQYF
TGTGCCAGCAGCTTATTCGGCGGGGAGACAGATACGCAGTATTTT
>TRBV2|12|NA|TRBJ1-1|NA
CASTSGKGRAFF
TGTGCCAGCACCTCGGGAAAGGGGAGGGCTTTCTTT
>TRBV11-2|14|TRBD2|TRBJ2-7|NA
CASSLASGRREQYF
TGTGCCAGCAGCTTGGCTAGCGGGAGAAGGGAGCAGTACTTC
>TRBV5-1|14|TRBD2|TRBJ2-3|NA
CASKPPGGGDTQYF
TGCGCCAGCAAGCCTCCTGGGGGGGGAGATACGCAGTATTTT
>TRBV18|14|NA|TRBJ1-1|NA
CASSPPVSTEAAFF
TGTGCCAGCTCACCACCGGTCTCCACAGAAGCAGCTTTCTTT
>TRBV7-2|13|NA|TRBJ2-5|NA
CASSLAEGETQYF
TGTGCCAGCAGCTTAGCGGAGGGGGAGACCCAGTACTTC
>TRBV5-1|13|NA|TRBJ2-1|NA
CASSLGVPQEQFF
TGCGCCAGCAGCTTAGGGGTCCCTCAGGAGCAGTTCTTC
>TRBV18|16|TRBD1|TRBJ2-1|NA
CASSPPRDRAVDEQFF
TGTGCCAGCTCACCACCGCGGGACAGGGCTGTTGATGAGCAGTTCTTC
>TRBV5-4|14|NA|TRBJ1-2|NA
CASSFKNREGGYTF
TGTGCCAGCAGCTTCAAAAACAGGGAGGGCGGCTACACCTTC
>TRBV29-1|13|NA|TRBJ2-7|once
CSVRRTATYEQYF
TGCAGCGTTCGGCGGACAGCAACCTACGAGCAGTACTTC
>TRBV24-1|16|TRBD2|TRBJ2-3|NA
CATSDLSGRGTDTQYF
TGTGCCACCAGTGATCTGAGCGGGAGGGGCACAGATACGCAGTATTTT